This is a list of T cell receptor beta chains from one sample in a study of blood T cell repertoires in COVID-19. Sequencing was performed with immunoSEQ multiplex PCR; in TCRdb, only in-frame clones are kept and a portion is missing. Among roughly 200,000 clones listed, 70% to 90% were seen once. Source material: peripheral blood. Receptor source: a man between 60 and 75 years old with acute or convalescent COVID-19. Both conserved end residues are part of each CDR3.

v_call	j_call	cdr3_aa
TRBV28	TRBJ2-6	CASSPAGVLTF
TRBV6-6	TRBJ2-2	CASSSGLSTGELFF
TRBV28	TRBJ2-2	CASITQGATGELFF
TRBV27	TRBJ2-5	CASSPGKETQYF
TRBV10-3	TRBJ1-1	CAIRGYRGMNTEAFF
TRBV5-1	TRBJ1-3	CASSMPTGTGNTIYF
TRBV9	TRBJ2-1	CASSSQGTSFNEQFF
TRBV19	TRBJ2-7	CASSIGQGRVSEQYF
TRBV29-1	TRBJ1-2	CSVHRGANYGYTF
TRBV4-2	TRBJ1-2	CASSQRGTGGIYGYTF
TRBV15	TRBJ1-1	CATSSVQPGGQEAFF
TRBV27	TRBJ2-3	CASSSRGGGTDTQYF
TRBV28	TRBJ1-2	CASSSDRLMVSYTF
TRBV29-1	TRBJ2-3	CSVKPADTQYF
TRBV5-1	TRBJ1-2	CASTAGQGQGYTF
TRBV30	TRBJ2-3	CAWSEITSTDTQYF
TRBV7-9	TRBJ1-2	CASSLAGDSYTF
TRBV28	TRBJ2-3	CASGEWEGSTDTQYF
TRBV9	TRBJ2-2	CASSVSLLHTGELFF
TRBV28	TRBJ2-7	CASSPIDRDEQYF
TRBV2	TRBJ2-3	CASRLAGATDTQYF
TRBV7-9	TRBJ2-5	CASSLSSGPRGETQYF